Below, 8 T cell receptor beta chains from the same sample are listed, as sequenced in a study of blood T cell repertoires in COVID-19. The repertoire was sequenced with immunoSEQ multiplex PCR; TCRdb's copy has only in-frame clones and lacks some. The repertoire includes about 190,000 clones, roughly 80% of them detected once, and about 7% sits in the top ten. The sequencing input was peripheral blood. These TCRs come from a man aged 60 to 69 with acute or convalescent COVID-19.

CDR3 protein: CASSPKRGGAGSPLHF. The CDR3 bases are TGTGCCAGCAGCCCGAAAAGGGGGGGCGCGGGTTCACCCCTCCACTTT. The chain combines TRBV7-6 with TRBJ1-6; TRBD1 is a possible D gene (6 bases). CDR1 SGHVS and CDR2 FNYEAQ come from the germline V gene. Trimming cost V 5 bases and J 9 bases, with 20 bases left between them. The length of the CDR3 is 16 residues.

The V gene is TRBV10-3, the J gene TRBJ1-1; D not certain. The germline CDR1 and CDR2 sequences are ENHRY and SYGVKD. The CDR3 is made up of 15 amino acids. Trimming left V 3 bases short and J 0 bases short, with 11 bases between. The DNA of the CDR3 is TGTGCCATCAGTGAAGTAGACACAGTGAACACTGAAGCTTTCTTT. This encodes CAISEVDTVNTEAFF.

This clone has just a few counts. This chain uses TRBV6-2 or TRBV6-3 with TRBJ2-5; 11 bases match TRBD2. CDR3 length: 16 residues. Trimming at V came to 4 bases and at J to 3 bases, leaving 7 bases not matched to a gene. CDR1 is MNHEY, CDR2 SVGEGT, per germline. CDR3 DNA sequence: TGTGCCAGCAGTTCTCCACTAGCGGGGGTGGAAGAGACCCAGTACTTC. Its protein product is CASSSPLAGVEETQYF.

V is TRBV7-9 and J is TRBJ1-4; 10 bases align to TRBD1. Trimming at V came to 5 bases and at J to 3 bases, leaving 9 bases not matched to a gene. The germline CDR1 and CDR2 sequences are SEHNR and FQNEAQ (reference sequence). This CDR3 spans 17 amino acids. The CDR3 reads CASSPRQGASANEKLFF. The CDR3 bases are TGTGCCAGCAGCCCAAGACAGGGGGCGTCGGCTAATGAAAAACTGTTTTTT.

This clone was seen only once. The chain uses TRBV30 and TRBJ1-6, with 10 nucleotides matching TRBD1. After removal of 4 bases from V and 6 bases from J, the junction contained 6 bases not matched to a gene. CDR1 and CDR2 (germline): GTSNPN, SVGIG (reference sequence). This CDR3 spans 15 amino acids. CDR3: CAWNDRGQVNSPLHF. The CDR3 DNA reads TGTGCCTGGAATGACAGGGGGCAAGTTAATTCACCCCTCCACTTT.

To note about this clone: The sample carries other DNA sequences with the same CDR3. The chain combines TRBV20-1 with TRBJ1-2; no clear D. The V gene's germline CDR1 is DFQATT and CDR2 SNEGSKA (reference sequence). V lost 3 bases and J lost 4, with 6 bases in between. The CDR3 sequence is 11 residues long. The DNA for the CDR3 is TGCAGTGCTAGTGGCAGCTATGGCTACACCTTC. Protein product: CSASGSYGYTF.

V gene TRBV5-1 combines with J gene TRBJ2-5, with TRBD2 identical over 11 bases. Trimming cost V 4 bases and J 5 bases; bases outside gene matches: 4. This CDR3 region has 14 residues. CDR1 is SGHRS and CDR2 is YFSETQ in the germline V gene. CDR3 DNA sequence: TGCGCCAGCAGCGCCACTAGCGGGGGTGAGACCCAGTACTTC. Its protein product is CASSATSGGETQYF.

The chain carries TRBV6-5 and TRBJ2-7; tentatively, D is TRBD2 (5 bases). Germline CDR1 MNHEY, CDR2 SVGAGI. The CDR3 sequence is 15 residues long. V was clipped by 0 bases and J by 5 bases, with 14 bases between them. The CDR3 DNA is TGTGCCAGCAGTTACTCCGGAGGTGGGGTCCACGAGCAGTACTTC. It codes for CASSYSGGGVHEQYF.